This TCR beta chain was profiled in a study of CD8+ T cells in alopecia areata. Details on this clone: Antigen: not known.

Study-wide points: For lesional scalp, especially alopecia totalis/universalis, clonality was higher than in normal scalp. Scalp sequencing captures resident alphabeta T cells of normal skin too.

Sample treatment: oral pan-JAK inhibitor, 5-10 mg twice daily. The CDR3 has 13 amino acids. V dropped 1 base and J dropped 2 bases, with 6 bases sitting between them. Germline assignment: CDR1 SEHNR and CDR2 FQNEAQ (reference sequence). Sequencing used cDNA as its template, made by extracting RNA and reverse transcribing it. The repertoire was sequenced with immunoSEQ multiplex PCR; TCRdb's copy has only in-frame clones and lacks some. The repertoire holds 80,000 to 100,000 clones, with 40% to 50% as singletons. The sequencing used CD8+ T cells sorted from blood, collected at week 24, from a patient treated with tofacitinib. This receptor was obtained from a human donor with alopecia areata. The genes are TRBV7-9 and TRBJ2-7; D not resolved. The CDR3 DNA reads TGTGCCAGCAGCTTAGATGGGACCTACGAGCAGTACTTC. It is translated as CASSLDGTYEQYF. The full variable domain, its missing parts supplied by reference TRBV7-9 and TRBJ2-7, is DTGVSQNPRHKITKRGQNVTFRCDPISEHNRLYWYRQTLGQGPEFLTYFQNEAQLEKSRLLSDRFSAERPKGSFSTLEIQRTEQGDSAMYLCASSLDGTYEQYFGPGTRLTVT.